These T cell receptor beta chains were read from a single sample in a study of vaccination effects on CD4 cells after COVID-19. Using immunoSEQ multiplex PCR, the repertoire was profiled, and TCRdb retains in-frame clones only, with some absent. The sample has about 68,000 clones; about four fifths are singletons. For these TCRs, the target antigens are not known. The specimen comprised CD4+ T cells from PBMCs cultured with SARS-CoV-2 spike peptides, sampled before COVID-19 vaccination. These receptors came from a human donor who received a COVID-19 vaccine. CDR3s include the opening cysteine and the closing phenylalanine or tryptophan. A D gene is named only where the DNA matches it firmly. Expanded clones are given a class, and other clones once, few, many or no size at all.

D gene: .; J gene: TRBJ1-2; clone size: few; V gene: TRBV6-2/TRBV6-3; CDR3 protein: CASSTPAGARGYTF; CDR3 DNA: TGTGCCAGCAGTACACCCGCAGGGGCTCGTGGCTACACCTTC
D gene: TRBD2; J gene: TRBJ2-1; clone size: once; V gene: TRBV19; CDR3 protein: CASSIDQASGGYNEQFF; CDR3 DNA: TGTGCCAGTAGTATAGATCAGGCTAGCGGGGGTTACAATGAGCAGTTCTTC
D gene: .; J gene: TRBJ1-1; clone size: .; V gene: TRBV18; CDR3 protein: CASSPLSEGTEAFF; CDR3 DNA: TGTGCCAGCTCACCCTTATCAGAAGGGACTGAAGCTTTCTTT
D gene: .; J gene: TRBJ1-5; clone size: .; V gene: TRBV6-6; CDR3 protein: CASSYQDGLRGQPQHF; CDR3 DNA: TGTGCCAGCAGTTACCAGGACGGACTAAGGGGTCAGCCCCAGCATTTT
D gene: .; J gene: TRBJ2-3; clone size: .; V gene: TRBV7-3; CDR3 protein: CASSSPGGVNTQYF; CDR3 DNA: TGTGCCAGCAGCTCCCCCGGCGGGGTCAATACGCAGTATTTT
D gene: TRBD1; J gene: TRBJ1-2; clone size: few; V gene: TRBV3-1/TRBV3-2; CDR3 protein: CASSPSGTANYGYTF; CDR3 DNA: TGTGCCAGCAGCCCCTCCGGGACAGCTAACTATGGCTACACCTTC
D gene: .; J gene: TRBJ2-2; clone size: .; V gene: TRBV28; CDR3 protein: CASSLRVPGELFF; CDR3 DNA: TGTGCCAGCAGTTTAAGGGTACCCGGGGAGCTGTTTTTT
D gene: TRBD2; J gene: TRBJ2-1; clone size: once; V gene: TRBV9; CDR3 protein: CASSPSGGVYNEQFF; CDR3 DNA: TGTGCCAGCAGTCCAAGCGGGGGGGTCTACAATGAGCAGTTCTTC
D gene: .; J gene: TRBJ2-1; clone size: .; V gene: TRBV9; CDR3 protein: CASSVDGRAIEQFF; CDR3 DNA: TGTGCCAGCAGCGTAGACGGCAGGGCAATTGAGCAGTTCTTC
D gene: .; J gene: TRBJ2-1; clone size: .; V gene: TRBV20-1; CDR3 protein: CSASRGEQFF; CDR3 DNA: TGCAGTGCTAGCCGCGGAGAGCAGTTCTTC
D gene: .; J gene: TRBJ1-4; clone size: .; V gene: TRBV5-1; CDR3 protein: CASSLAQSGGTNEKLFF; CDR3 DNA: TGCGCCAGCAGCTTGGCCCAATCGGGGGGGACTAATGAAAAACTGTTTTTT
D gene: .; J gene: TRBJ2-4; clone size: .; V gene: TRBV6-6; CDR3 protein: CASRNQGAKNIQYF; CDR3 DNA: TGTGCCAGCAGAAACCAGGGAGCCAAAAACATTCAGTACTTC
D gene: .; J gene: TRBJ1-1; clone size: .; V gene: TRBV18; CDR3 protein: CASSKNREEAFF; CDR3 DNA: TGTGCCAGCTCAAAGAACCGGGAGGAAGCTTTCTTT
D gene: TRBD2; J gene: TRBJ2-3; clone size: .; V gene: TRBV6-1; CDR3 protein: CASSDGFSGSTDTQYF; CDR3 DNA: TGTGCCAGCAGTGACGGATTTAGCGGGAGCACAGATACGCAGTATTTT
D gene: .; J gene: TRBJ1-2; clone size: .; V gene: TRBV20-1; CDR3 protein: CRPGNYGYTF; CDR3 DNA: TGCCGACCCGGAAACTATGGCTACACCTTC
D gene: .; J gene: TRBJ1-3; clone size: .; V gene: TRBV11-2; CDR3 protein: CASSLRPGAGNTIYF; CDR3 DNA: TGTGCCAGCAGCTTAAGGCCAGGGGCTGGAAACACCATATATTTT
D gene: .; J gene: TRBJ1-2; clone size: .; V gene: TRBV18; CDR3 protein: CASSQQTVYGYTF; CDR3 DNA: TGTGCCAGCTCACAACAGACAGTCTATGGCTACACCTTC
D gene: .; J gene: TRBJ1-1; clone size: .; V gene: TRBV7-9; CDR3 protein: CASSPSGILNTEAFF; CDR3 DNA: TGTGCCAGCAGCCCGAGCGGGATACTGAACACTGAAGCTTTCTTT
D gene: .; J gene: TRBJ1-5; clone size: .; V gene: TRBV5-3; CDR3 protein: CARSFGPFRRAQHF; CDR3 DNA: TGTGCCAGAAGCTTTGGGCCGTTTAGACGGGCCCAGCATTTT
D gene: .; J gene: TRBJ1-1; clone size: .; V gene: TRBV11-2; CDR3 protein: CASSLVRDLTGAFF; CDR3 DNA: TGTGCCAGCAGCTTAGTCCGGGATTTAACGGGAGCTTTCTTT
D gene: .; J gene: TRBJ1-1; clone size: .; V gene: TRBV18; CDR3 protein: CASSPQQGRSFF; CDR3 DNA: TGTGCCAGCTCACCACAACAGGGACGTTCCTTTTTT
D gene: .; J gene: TRBJ1-6; clone size: .; V gene: TRBV19; CDR3 protein: CAKGLSYNSPLHF; CDR3 DNA: TGTGCTAAAGGGCTCTCCTATAATTCACCCCTCCACTTT